This T cell receptor (beta chain) was captured in a study of shared clonotypes between healthy human individuals. The assay was immunoSEQ multiplex PCR, and TCRdb's table has in-frame clones only and misses some. The repertoire holds more than 2 million clones, with roughly 95% as singletons. The V and J ends lost 4 bases and 2 bases respectively, with 12 bases between them. The V gene's germline CDR1 is MGHRA and CDR2 YSYEKL. The CDR3 sequence is 15 residues long. Positive CCR7 selection of CD45RO-negative cells yielded the naive CD8 cells, and terminally differentiated effector memory CD45RA+ cells were excluded.

Sequenced input: naive CD8+ T cells sorted from blood. This receptor was obtained from a man aged 18 to 29 in good health. The gene calls are TRBV4-1 and TRBJ2-1; D may be TRBD1 or TRBD2 (5 bases each). The CDR3 loop is CASSPPLGAYNEQFF. The DNA for the CDR3 is TGCGCCAGCAGCCCCCCGTTGGGGGCCTACAATGAGCAGTTCTTC.